This T cell receptor (beta chain) was captured by sequencing in a study of molecular identifiers for immune sequencing clone quantification. CDR3 length equals 12 residues. The germline V gene has CDR1 DFQATT and CDR2 SNEGSKA (reference sequence). V lost 6 bases, J lost 3 bases, and 12 bases lay in between. Findings and limits, study-wide: In CMV-specific effectors, clones above 20 copies held over 97% of molecules; naive, under 1%.

TCRdb re-derived calls from the PCR reads in MiXCR, one entry per CDR3 protein. The data show some 320,000 distinct CDR3 sequences, about a quarter seen once. Regarding this clonotype: Antigen specificity is unknown.

This TCR came from a human donor in good health. Some libraries in this study had Jurkat cell RNA spiked in. The source material was naive CD8+ T cells from blood, with Jurkat cell RNA spiked in. The subset was: FACS-sorted CD8+CD4-CCR7+CD45RA+ naive T cells. The chain couples TRBV20-1 to TRBJ2-7, with D perhaps assigned TRBD1 or TRBD2 (5 bases each). The DNA for the CDR3 is TGCAGTGCCGGGGCTACCGGCTACGAGCAGTACTTC. As protein: CSAGATGYEQYF.